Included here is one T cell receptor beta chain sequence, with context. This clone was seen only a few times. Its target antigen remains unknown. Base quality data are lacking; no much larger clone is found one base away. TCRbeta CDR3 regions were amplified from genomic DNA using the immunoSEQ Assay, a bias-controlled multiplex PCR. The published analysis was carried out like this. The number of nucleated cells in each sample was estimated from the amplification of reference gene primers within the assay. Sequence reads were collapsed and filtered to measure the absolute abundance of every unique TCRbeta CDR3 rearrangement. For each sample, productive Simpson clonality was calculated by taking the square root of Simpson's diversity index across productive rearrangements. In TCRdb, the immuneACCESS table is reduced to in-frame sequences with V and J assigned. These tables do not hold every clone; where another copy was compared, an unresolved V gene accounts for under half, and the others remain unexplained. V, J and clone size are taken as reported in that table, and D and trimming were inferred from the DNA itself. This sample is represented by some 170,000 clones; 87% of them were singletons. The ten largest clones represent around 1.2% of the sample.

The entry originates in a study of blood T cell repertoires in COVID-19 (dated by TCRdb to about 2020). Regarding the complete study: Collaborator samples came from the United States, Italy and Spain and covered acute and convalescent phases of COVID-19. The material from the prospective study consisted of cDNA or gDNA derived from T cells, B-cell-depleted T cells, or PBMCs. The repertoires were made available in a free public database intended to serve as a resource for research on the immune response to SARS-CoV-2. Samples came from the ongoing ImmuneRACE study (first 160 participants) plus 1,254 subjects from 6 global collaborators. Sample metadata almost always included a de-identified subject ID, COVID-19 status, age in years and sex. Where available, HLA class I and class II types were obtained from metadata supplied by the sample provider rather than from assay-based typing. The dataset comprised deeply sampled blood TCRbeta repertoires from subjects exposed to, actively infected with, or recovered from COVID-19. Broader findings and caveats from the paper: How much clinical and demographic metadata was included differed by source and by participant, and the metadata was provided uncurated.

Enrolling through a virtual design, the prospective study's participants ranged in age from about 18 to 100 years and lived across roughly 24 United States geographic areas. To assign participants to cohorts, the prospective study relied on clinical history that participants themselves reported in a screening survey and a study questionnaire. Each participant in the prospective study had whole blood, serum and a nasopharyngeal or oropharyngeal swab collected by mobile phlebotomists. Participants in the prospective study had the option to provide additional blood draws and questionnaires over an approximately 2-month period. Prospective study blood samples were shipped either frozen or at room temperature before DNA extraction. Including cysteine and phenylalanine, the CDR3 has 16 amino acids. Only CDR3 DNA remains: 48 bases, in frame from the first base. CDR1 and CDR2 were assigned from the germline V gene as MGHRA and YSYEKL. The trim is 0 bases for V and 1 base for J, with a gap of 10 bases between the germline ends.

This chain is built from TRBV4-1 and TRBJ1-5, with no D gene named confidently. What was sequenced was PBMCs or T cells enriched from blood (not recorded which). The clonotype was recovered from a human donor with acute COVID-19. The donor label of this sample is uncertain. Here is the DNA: TGCGCCAGCAGCCAAGAAGAGTACGGGAGCAATCAGCCCCAGCATTTT. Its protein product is CASSQEEYGSNQPQHF.